This TCR beta chain was documented in a study of T-cell memory formation after mild COVID-19. Germline lookup yields CDR1 DFQATT and CDR2 SNEGSKA (reference sequence). With V trimmed by 6 bases and J by 5 bases, 8 bases remained unmatched. This CDR3 is 13 amino acids long. TCRdb reanalysed the 5' RACE reads using MiXCR and keeps one entry per CDR3 protein. This sample carries about 360,000 distinct CDR3 sequences, 10% to 15% of them seen once, and the ten largest clones take about 22%. This clonotype was seen more than once but under ten times. The chain has TRBV20-1 and TRBJ2-5, with TRBD1 matching over 8 bases. The origin of this receptor is a man aged 18 to 35 who had mild COVID-19 (a few samples of this study predate the infection). Cell type and time point are not known. Sequencing was done on a sample of PBMCs or a T cell subset sorted from them (not recorded which). CDR3: CSARTGMGETQYF. The CDR3 bases are TGCAGTGCCCGGACAGGGATGGGGGAGACCCAGTACTTC.